The source of this T cell receptor (beta chain) is a study of cytomegalovirus exposure and HLA in healthy donors. The overall study: From about 180 million T cells, an earlier analysis saw approximately 110 million unique TCR beta sequences.

About this clone itself: At one of its ends the junction is not consistent with the germline gene, which may arise from a read error. This sample also contains other DNA sequences that code for the same CDR3.

PCR was performed using 60 Vbeta and 13 Jbeta primers. Using immunoSEQ multiplex PCR, the repertoire was profiled, and TCRdb retains in-frame clones only, with some absent. The profile covers over 150,000 clones, with roughly 77% appearing a single time and over 4.5% taken by the ten largest. CDR3 length equals 16 residues. Germline CDR1 is MDHEN and CDR2 is SYDVKM. The clonotype was recovered from a male donor in good health and CMV-seronegative. Sequencing was carried out using PBMCs. J is TRBJ1-5 and V is TRBV28; 10 bases agree with TRBD1. The DNA of the CDR3 is TGTGCCAGCAGTATCAAGACAGGGGGCGGCAATCAGCCTCAGCATTTT. It yields the protein CASSIKTGGGNQPQHF.